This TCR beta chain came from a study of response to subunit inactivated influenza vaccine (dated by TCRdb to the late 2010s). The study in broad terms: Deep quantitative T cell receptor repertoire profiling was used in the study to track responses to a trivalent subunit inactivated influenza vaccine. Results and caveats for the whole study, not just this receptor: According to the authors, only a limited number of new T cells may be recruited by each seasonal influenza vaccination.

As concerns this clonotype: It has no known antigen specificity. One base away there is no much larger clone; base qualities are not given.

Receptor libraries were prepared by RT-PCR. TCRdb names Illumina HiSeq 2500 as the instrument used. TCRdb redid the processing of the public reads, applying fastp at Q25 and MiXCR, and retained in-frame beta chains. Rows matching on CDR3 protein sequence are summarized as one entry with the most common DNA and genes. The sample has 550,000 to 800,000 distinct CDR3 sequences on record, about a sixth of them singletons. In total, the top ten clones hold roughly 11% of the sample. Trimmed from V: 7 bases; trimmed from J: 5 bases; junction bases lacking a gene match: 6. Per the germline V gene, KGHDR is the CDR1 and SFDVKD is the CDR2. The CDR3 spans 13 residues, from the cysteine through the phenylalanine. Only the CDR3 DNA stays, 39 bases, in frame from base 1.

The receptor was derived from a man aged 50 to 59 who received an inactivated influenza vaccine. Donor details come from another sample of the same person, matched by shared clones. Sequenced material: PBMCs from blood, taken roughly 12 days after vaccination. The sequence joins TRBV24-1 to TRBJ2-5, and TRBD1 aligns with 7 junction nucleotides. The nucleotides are TGTGCCACCAGGGACAGGTCGGGGGAGACCCAGTACTTC. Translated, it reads CATRDRSGETQYF.